This T cell receptor (beta chain) was found in a study of blood T cells in healthy people across ages. Concerning this clonotype itself: Its target is unknown.

Then a second PCR, running roughly 7 to 11 cycles, was carried out with a sample-barcoded 5' primer and a J-beta primer mix. TCRdb ran MiXCR on the 5' RACE reads and lists one entry per CDR3 protein. The table includes hundreds of thousands of distinct CDR3 sequences, about 52% detected once. General study findings and limits: Among T cells, TCR beta diversity per million cells dropped roughly linearly as age rose.

This CDR3 comprises 16 residues. V was trimmed by 1 base and J by 0 bases, leaving 10 bases between them. Germline V gene sequence: CDR1 SGHTA, CDR2 FQGNSA. This clonotype was sampled from an older woman in good health. Source material: blood. V and J are TRBV7-2 and TRBJ1-5; weak D call: TRBD1 (5 bases). The CDR3 region has the DNA TGTGCCAGCAGCTTAGTATCAGGGTATAGCAATCAGCCCCAGCATTTT. Translated, it gives CASSLVSGYSNQPQHF.